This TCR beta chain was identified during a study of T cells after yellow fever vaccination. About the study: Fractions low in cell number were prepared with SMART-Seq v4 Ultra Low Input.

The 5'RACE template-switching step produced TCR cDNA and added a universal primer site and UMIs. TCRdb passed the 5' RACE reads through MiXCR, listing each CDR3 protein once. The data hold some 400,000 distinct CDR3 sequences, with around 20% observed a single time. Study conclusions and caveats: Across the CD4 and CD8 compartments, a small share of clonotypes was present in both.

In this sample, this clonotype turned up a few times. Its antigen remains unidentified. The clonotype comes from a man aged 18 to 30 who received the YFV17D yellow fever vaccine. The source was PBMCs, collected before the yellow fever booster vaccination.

CDR3 sequence reads: CASTRQDPGTDTQYF. CDR3 nucleotide sequence: TGCGCCAGCACCCGACAGGATCCAGGCACAGATACGCAGTATTTT. The chain has TRBV4-1 and TRBJ2-3; weak D call: TRBD1 (6 bases). Trimming removed 7 bases at V and 1 base at J, with 15 bases between. Germline V gives CDR1 MGHRA, CDR2 YSYEKL. The CDR3 is 15 residues long.